Here is one T cell receptor beta chain with its context. Genomic DNA of every subset was divided equally among multiple immunoSEQ plates. This table comes from immunoSEQ multiplex PCR, and its TCRdb copy is limited to in-frame clones, with some not included. The repertoire includes more than 2 million clones, 95% of them detected once, and approximately 0.13% sits in the top ten. The data stem from a study of shared clonotypes between healthy human individuals. Input material: naive CD4+ T cells sorted from blood. The sample's subset: CD45RA+ positively selected. The origin of this receptor is a young man in good health.

The DNA for the CDR3 is TGTGCCAGCTTCTGGCAGGGGTCCTACAATGAGCAGTTCTTC. Its translation is CASFWQGSYNEQFF. The chain is built from TRBV2 and TRBJ2-1; possibly TRBD1 for D (6 bases). Germline CDR1 SNHLY, CDR2 FYNNEI. The CDR3 has 14 amino acids. Trimming left V 8 bases short and J 1 base short, with 12 bases between.